The 4 T cell receptor beta chains below were found in one sample sequenced in a study of breast tumors, draining lymph nodes, adjacent tissues. TCRdb passed the multiplex PCR reads through MiXCR, listing each CDR3 protein once. The sample shows 100,000 to 150,000 distinct CDR3 sequences, under 25% of them seen only once. Axillary draining lymph nodes of breast cancer patients supplied the node samples. The specimen sequenced was axillary lymph node tissue. The receptors here all came from a female donor with breast cancer. Some clones in this sample may be carry-over from other donors' samples.

For this clonotype: This clone may be a read error of a much larger clone one base away. The J gene is TRBJ2-1, the V gene TRBV19; 9 nucleotides match TRBD2. The length of the CDR3 is 15 residues. CDR1 and CDR2 from the germline V gene are LNHDA and SQIVND (reference sequence). The CDR3 loop reads CASSYSGSSYNEQLF. DNA for the CDR3: TGTGCCAGTAGTTATAGCGGGAGCTCCTACAATGAGCAGCTCTTC.

To note about this clonotype: Just one base apart from a much larger clone, this may be a read error. The rearrangement links TRBV4-3 to TRBJ2-7, with a possible D match to TRBD2 (6 bases). Per the germline V gene, CDR1 is LGHNA and CDR2 is YSLEER. The CDR3 runs to 16 residues. Deletions cut 0 bases from V and 2 bases from J, with 14 bases between. DNA of the CDR3: TGCGCCAGCAGCCAAGATCGGGCGGGAATTGCCTACGAGCAGTACTTC. It is translated as CASSQDRAGIAYEQYF.

The chain is built from TRBV6-5 and TRBJ1-1; D is possibly TRBD1 (6 bases). Per the germline V gene, CDR1 is MNHEY and CDR2 is SVGAGI. This CDR3 region has 13 residues. Between the trimmed V and J ends, which lost 3 bases and 6 bases, there was a span of 11 bases. Here the CDR3 DNA reads TGTGCCAGCAGTTATAACAGGGTCGCTGAAGCTTTCTTT. Amino acid sequence: CASSYNRVAEAFF.

This clonotype came up once. A much larger clone lies a single base off, so this may be a read error. V gene TRBV2 combines with J gene TRBJ2-2; no clear D. Germline CDR1 and CDR2: SNHLY and FYNNEI. This CDR3 is built from 13 residues. The CDR3 loop reads CASSEGITEELFF. CDR3 DNA: TGTGCCAGCAGTGAAGGTATCACCGAGGAGCTGTTTTTT.